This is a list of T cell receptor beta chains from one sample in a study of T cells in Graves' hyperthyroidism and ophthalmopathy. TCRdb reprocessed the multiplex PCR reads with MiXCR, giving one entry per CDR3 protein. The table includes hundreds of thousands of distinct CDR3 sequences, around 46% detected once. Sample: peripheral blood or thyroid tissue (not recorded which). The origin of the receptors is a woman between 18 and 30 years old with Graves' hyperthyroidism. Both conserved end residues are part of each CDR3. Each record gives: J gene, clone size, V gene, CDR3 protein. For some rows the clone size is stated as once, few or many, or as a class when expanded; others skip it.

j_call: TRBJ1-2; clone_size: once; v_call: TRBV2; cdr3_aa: CASRSGNDDGYTF
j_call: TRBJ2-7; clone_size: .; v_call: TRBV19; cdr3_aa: CASSIAGTATGNEQYF
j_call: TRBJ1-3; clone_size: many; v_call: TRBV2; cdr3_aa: CASSEGGNTIYF
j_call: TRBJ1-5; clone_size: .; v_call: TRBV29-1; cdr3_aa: CASSPGTDQPQHF
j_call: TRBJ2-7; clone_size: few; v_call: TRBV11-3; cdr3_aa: CASTVDRANYEQYF
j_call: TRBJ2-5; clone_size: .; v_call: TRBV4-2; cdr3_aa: CASSQVTNQETQYF
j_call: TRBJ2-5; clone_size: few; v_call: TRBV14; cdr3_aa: CASSQASGILETQYF
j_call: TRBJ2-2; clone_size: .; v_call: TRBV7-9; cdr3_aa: CASSLAQGSTGELFF
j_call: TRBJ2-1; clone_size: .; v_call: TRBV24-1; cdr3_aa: CATRASASYNEQFF
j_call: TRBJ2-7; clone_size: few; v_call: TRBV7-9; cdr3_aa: CASSYGLHYEQYF
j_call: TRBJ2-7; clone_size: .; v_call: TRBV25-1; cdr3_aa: CASSQGTVAYEQYF
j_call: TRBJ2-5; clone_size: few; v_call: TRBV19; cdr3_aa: CASSIAGDGMETQYF
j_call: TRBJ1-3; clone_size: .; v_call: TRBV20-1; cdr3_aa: CSASPGQEIFWNTIYF
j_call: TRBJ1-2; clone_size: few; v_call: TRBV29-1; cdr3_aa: CSAAGTGERGYTF
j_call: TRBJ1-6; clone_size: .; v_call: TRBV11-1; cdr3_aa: CASSQQGANNSPLHF
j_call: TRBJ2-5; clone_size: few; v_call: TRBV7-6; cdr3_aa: CASSPPGWVGQETQYF
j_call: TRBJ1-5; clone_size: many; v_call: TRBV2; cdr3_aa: CASSLDRLGQPQHF
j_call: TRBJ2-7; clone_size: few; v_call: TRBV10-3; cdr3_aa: CASSYSTQGYEQYF
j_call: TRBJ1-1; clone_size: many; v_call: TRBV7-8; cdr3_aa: CASSYMNTEAFF
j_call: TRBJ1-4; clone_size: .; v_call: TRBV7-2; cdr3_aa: CASRSDRREREKLFF
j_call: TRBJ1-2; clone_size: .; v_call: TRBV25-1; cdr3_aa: CASSAWDRENYGYTF
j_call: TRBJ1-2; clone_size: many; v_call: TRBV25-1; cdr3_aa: CASSDLRTGYTF
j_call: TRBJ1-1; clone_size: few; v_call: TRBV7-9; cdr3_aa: CASSLLGQTSWEAFF
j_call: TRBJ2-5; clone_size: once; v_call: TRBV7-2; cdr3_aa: CASSPATLETQCF
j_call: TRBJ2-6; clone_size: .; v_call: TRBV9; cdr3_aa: CASSASRTF
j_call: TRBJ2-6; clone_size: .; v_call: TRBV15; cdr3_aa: CATSGTQGPPGANVLTF
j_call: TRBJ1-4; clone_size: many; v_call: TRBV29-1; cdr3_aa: CSVADRNEKLFF
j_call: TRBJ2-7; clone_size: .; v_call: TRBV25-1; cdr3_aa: CASKTSGVTYEQYF
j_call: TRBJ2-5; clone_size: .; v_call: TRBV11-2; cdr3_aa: CASSQGGQPQYF
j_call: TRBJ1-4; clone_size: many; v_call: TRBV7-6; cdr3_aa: CASSNDRGNEKLFF
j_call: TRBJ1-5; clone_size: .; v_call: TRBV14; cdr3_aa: CASSRGQVFSNQPQHF